Below are 10 T cell receptor beta chains sequenced from a single sample in a study of blood T cell repertoires in COVID-19. Repertoires were generated with immunoSEQ multiplex PCR, while TCRdb's copy carries only in-frame clones and drops some. The data hold some 200,000 clones, with under 90% observed a single time. The sequenced sample consisted of peripheral blood. The receptors shown here come from a woman in her 70s with COVID-19, enrolled during active disease.

V and J are TRBV30 and TRBJ2-7, with 8 bases matching TRBD1. The CDR3 runs 14 residues. The V segment lost 3 bases and the J segment 4 bases; nucleotides outside the gene matches: 8. From germline, CDR1 is GTSNPN and CDR2 SVGIG (reference sequence). CDR3 coding DNA: TGTGCCTGGAGCGGACAGGGACGTTCTTACGAGCAGTACGTC. Its translation: CAWSGQGRSYEQYV.

The chain links TRBV5-6 to TRBJ2-5; a possible D gene is TRBD2 (5 bases). Germline V gene sequence: CDR1 SGHDT, CDR2 YYEEEE. V was trimmed by 4 bases and J by 3 bases, leaving 19 bases between them. The CDR3 has 16 residues. CDR3 nucleotide sequence: TGTGCCAGCAGCCTACTGGGTCGGAGGATAGAAGAGACCCAGTACTTC. Translating it yields CASSLLGRRIEETQYF.

This chain joins TRBV28 and TRBJ2-1, with 8 bases lining up with TRBD2. Germline V CDR1 and CDR2: MDHEN, SYDVKM. V dropped 7 bases and J dropped 4; count of bases not matched to a gene: 12. This CDR3 has 16 amino acids. In DNA, the CDR3 is TGTGCCAGCATCCTAGGGGGTAGCGGGATGTACAATGAGCAGTTCTTC. This encodes CASILGGSGMYNEQFF.

This clone was detected only once. The chain carries TRBV15 and TRBJ1-2, with D hard to call. The V and J ends lost 0 bases and 4 bases respectively, with 12 bases between them. The CDR3 is made up of 15 amino acids. The V gene's germline CDR1 is LNHNV and CDR2 YYDKDF (reference sequence). CDR3 in amino acids: CATSRDREFAYGYTF. The CDR3 nucleotides read TGTGCCACCAGCAGAGATCGGGAGTTCGCCTATGGCTACACCTTC.

This chain joins TRBV3-1 (or the pseudogene TRBV3-2) and TRBJ1-5; TRBD1 is a possible D gene (6 bases). Per the germline V gene, CDR1 is LGHDT and CDR2 is YNNKEL (reference sequence). The CDR3 consists of 14 residues. V was cut by 4 bases and J by 5 bases, with 12 bases left in between. The CDR3 DNA follows: TGTGCCAGCAGCCCGAAAGGGGGGGATCAGCCCCAGCATTTT. Its translation: CASSPKGGDQPQHF.

The gene calls are TRBV5-1 and TRBJ1-2; 7 nucleotides match TRBD1. Looked up from germline, CDR1 is SGHRS and CDR2 is YFSETQ. V lost 6 bases to trimming and J lost 0 bases; unmatched junction nucleotides: 8. This CDR3 spans 15 amino acids. CDR3 nucleotides: TGCGCCAGCACCTTAGGGACAGATACTAACTATGGCTACACCTTC. Protein sequence: CASTLGTDTNYGYTF. The whole variable domain, remainder taken from reference TRBV5-1 and TRBJ1-2, is KAGVTQTPRYLIKTRGQQVTLSCSPISGHRSVSWYQQTPGQGLQFLFEYFSETQRNKGNFPGRFSGRQFSNSRSEMNVSTLELGDSALYLCASTLGTDTNYGYTFGSGTRLTVV.

The chain combines TRBV7-2 with TRBJ2-7, with D tentatively TRBD2 (6 bases). CDR3 length equals 14 residues. Trimming cost V 5 bases and J 1 base, with 12 bases left between them. Looked up from germline, CDR1 is SGHTA and CDR2 is FQGNSA. Here the CDR3 reads CASSRDSLSYEQYF. The CDR3 DNA is TGTGCCAGCAGCCGGGACTCGCTTTCCTACGAGCAGTACTTC.

The chain joins TRBV19 to TRBJ1-5; TRBD1 matches 7 bases. This CDR3 contains 14 residues. J was trimmed by 4 bases and V by 3 bases; bases with no gene match: 3. Looked up from germline, CDR1 is LNHDA and CDR2 is SQIVND (reference sequence). The CDR3 DNA sequence: TGTGCCAGTAGTATTGCGACAGGGAATCAGCCCCAGCATTTT. It translates to CASSIATGNQPQHF.

This chain connects TRBV4-2 to TRBJ2-2, with D perhaps TRBD2 (6 bases). Germline loops: CDR1 LGHNA, CDR2 YNFKEQ. Deletions cut 9 bases from V and 1 base from J, with 12 bases between. This CDR3 has 14 residues. The CDR3 sequence: CASNVRGNTGELFF. Written as DNA, the CDR3 is TGTGCCAGTAACGTGCGGGGGAACACCGGGGAGCTGTTTTTT.

The chain recombines TRBV27 with TRBJ2-7, with TRBD2 identical over 13 bases. The ends lost 4 bases at V and 6 bases at J; junction bases unmatched: 6. Per the germline V gene, CDR1 is MNHEY and CDR2 is SMNVEV (reference sequence). CDR3 length: 15 amino acids. CDR3 DNA sequence: TGTGCCAGCAGTTCAACGGGACTAGCGGGACTCGAGCAGTACTTC. It is translated as CASSSTGLAGLEQYF.